One sample yielded the 32 T cell receptor beta chains listed below, sequenced in a study of beta chain features in type 1 diabetes (dated by TCRdb to 2017 to 2018). Library construction relied on the immunoSEQ multiplex PCR assay. All of the isolated RNA was reverse transcribed with the High Capacity cDNA Reverse Transcription Kit, so expressed TCRB transcripts were sequenced. Held by TCRdb, this immuneACCESS table contains in-frame sequences only and omits some clones. Under half of the omission traces to an unresolved V gene where checked; the cause of the rest is unknown. This sample holds almost 350,000 clones; under 8.5% were observed only once. More than 0.4% of the sample rests with the top ten. Sequencing was performed on central memory CD4+ T cells from blood. The source is a woman between 18 and 30 years old in good health.

CDR3 in amino acids: CASSPHRTDTQYF. The CDR3, as DNA: TGTGCCAGCAGTCCACACCGGACAGATACGCAGTATTTT. This rearrangement joins TRBV6-5 to TRBJ2-3; the D is unclear. Trimming took 5 bases from V and 3 from J, leaving 9 bases between them. Germline V CDR1 and CDR2: MNHEY, SVGAGI. This CDR3 has 13 residues.

This clone was detected ten times or more. This chain uses TRBV18 with TRBJ2-3, with D uncertain. The CDR3 runs to 14 residues. Trimming took off 3 bases at V and 2 bases at J, with 9 bases between the two ends. CDR1 KGHSH and CDR2 LQKENI come from the germline V gene. In DNA form, the CDR3 reads TGTGCCAGCTCACCGAATATTGCCACAGATACGCAGTATTTT. It is translated as CASSPNIATDTQYF.

In this sample, this clone turned up a few times. The rearrangement joins TRBV7-9 to TRBJ2-7, with TRBD2 identical over 10 bases. The CDR3 has 15 residues. Trimming at V came to 0 bases and at J to 7 bases, leaving 6 bases not matched to a gene. Germline loops: CDR1 SEHNR, CDR2 FQNEAQ (reference sequence). CDR3 sequence reads: CASSLAASGSGEQYF. Written as DNA, the CDR3 is TGTGCCAGCAGCTTAGCGGCTAGCGGGAGCGGAGAGCAGTACTTC.

The CDR3 DNA reads as TGTGCCAGCAGCAAAGACAGATCCTACGAGCAGTACTTC. Its protein product is CASSKDRSYEQYF. This rearrangement joins TRBV21-1 to TRBJ2-7; the table's TRBD1 call for D was not verified on the DNA. TRBV21-1 is reported as a pseudogene. CDR3 length equals 13 residues.

This clone was detected only a few times. This chain uses TRBV6-5 with TRBJ1-5; no clear D. Looked up from germline, CDR1 is MNHEY and CDR2 is SVGAGI. Trimming removed 1 base from V and 5 bases from J, with 6 bases in between. The CDR3 runs 13 residues. CDR3 sequence (DNA): TGTGCCAGCAGTTACTTGGTGGATCAGCCCCAGCATTTT. Translated: CASSYLVDQPQHF.

J is TRBJ2-6 and V is TRBV15; 8 bases map to TRBD1. CDR1 and CDR2 (germline): LNHNV, YYDKDF (reference sequence). The CDR3 is 17 amino acids. J gave up 0 bases and V 8 bases, and 9 bases lay outside the gene matches. The CDR3 here is CATGRQGISSGANVLTF. The DNA for the CDR3 is TGTGCCACCGGTCGACAGGGGATTAGCTCTGGGGCCAACGTCCTGACTTTC.

The chain recombines TRBV4-2 with TRBJ2-7, with TRBD2 identical over 7 bases. The J segment lost 2 bases and the V segment lost 1 base, leaving 5 bases of the junction unmatched. Germline V gene lookup returns CDR1 LGHNA and CDR2 YNFKEQ. The CDR3 contains 15 residues. CDR3 protein: CASSQVSSGAYEQYF. The CDR3 nucleotides read TGTGCCAGCAGCCAAGTTTCTAGCGGCGCCTACGAGCAGTACTTC.

The chain links TRBV7-3 to TRBJ2-6; 9 bases align to TRBD1. The germline V gene has CDR1 SGHTA and CDR2 FQGTGA. V was clipped by 3 bases and J by 2 bases; unmatched bases: 2. The CDR3 is 16 amino acids. The CDR3 region is CASSFTGGAGANVLTF. As DNA, the CDR3 is TGTGCCAGCAGCTTTACAGGGGGCGCTGGGGCCAACGTCCTGACTTTC.

J is TRBJ1-5 and V is TRBV6-5, with a tentative D call TRBD1 (6 bases). The germline V gene encodes CDR1 MNHEY and CDR2 SVGAGI. The ends were cut back, 2 bases at V and 1 base at J, with 9 bases in the middle. The CDR3 is made up of 15 amino acids. CDR3 in DNA: TGTGCCAGCAGTTACGGGGGGCAGAGCAATCAGCCCCAGCATTTT. Protein product: CASSYGGQSNQPQHF.

In its sample, this clone was seen a few times. This chain joins TRBV5-1 and TRBJ2-5; 8 bases agree with TRBD1. This CDR3 is built from 14 residues. V lost 2 bases, J lost 5 bases, and 5 bases stayed unmatched. The germline V gene encodes CDR1 SGHRS and CDR2 YFSETQ. DNA for the CDR3: TGCGCCAGCAGCTTTTCGGACAGGGAGGAGACCCAGTACTTC. It yields the protein CASSFSDREETQYF.

This clone was counted ten times or more. This chain connects TRBV7-3 to TRBJ1-1; D remains ambiguous. V was clipped by 2 bases and J by 5 bases, with 9 bases between them. This CDR3 has 13 amino acids. CDR1 is SGHTA and CDR2 is FQGTGA in the germline V gene. Here the CDR3 DNA reads TGTGCCAGCAGCTTACAGTTGGGAACTGAAGCTTTCTTT. Translation: CASSLQLGTEAFF.

This clone appeared many times. The V gene is TRBV2, the J gene TRBJ1-2, with unresolved D. The ends were cut back, 8 bases at V and 0 bases at J, with 16 bases in the middle. The CDR3 consists of 15 residues. Germline V CDR1 and CDR2: SNHLY, FYNNEI. CDR3 DNA sequence: TGTGCCAGCGGTTATGGGGTCACTTCTAACTATGGCTACACCTTC. The encoded protein is CASGYGVTSNYGYTF.

There are many counts of this clone. J is TRBJ1-1 and V is TRBV5-1, with D hard to call. This CDR3 is built from 14 residues. V shed 0 bases and J shed 5 bases, with 11 bases lying between them. The V gene's germline CDR1 is SGHRS and CDR2 YFSETQ. This CDR3 reads CASSLDLVRTEAFF. The CDR3 bases are TGCGCCAGCAGCTTGGACCTGGTGCGTACTGAAGCTTTCTTT.

This clone was observed a few times. The rearrangement uses TRBV5-4 and TRBJ2-4, with 9 bases aligning to TRBD1. Germline V gene sequence: CDR1 SGHNT, CDR2 YYREEE (reference sequence). J was trimmed by 6 bases and V by 0 bases; bases with no gene match: 4. This CDR3 has 15 amino acids. The CDR3 sequence is CASSLGGQGGNIQYF. DNA for the CDR3: TGTGCCAGCAGCTTGGGGGGACAGGGTGGAAACATTCAGTACTTC.

This clone was seen a few times. The chain joins TRBV15 to TRBJ2-2, with a weak D call TRBD1 (5 bases). Trimming took off 3 bases at V and 4 bases at J, with 15 bases between the two ends. This CDR3 contains 16 residues. Germline-derived CDR1 and CDR2 are LNHNV and YYDKDF (reference sequence). The CDR3, as DNA: TGTGCCACCAGCAGTGGTCAGGGAACCGTCACCGGGGAGCTGTTTTTT. It specifies CATSSGQGTVTGELFF.

The rearrangement links TRBV7-8 to TRBJ2-3; no clear D gene. The CDR3 runs 15 residues. Germline V gene data show CDR1 as SGHVS and CDR2 as FQNEAQ. Trimming cost V 5 bases and J 8 bases, with 20 bases left between them. The CDR3 DNA sequence: TGTGCCAGCAGCCCTACCCTGGGAACGCCGGCTACGCAGTATTTT. Encoded protein: CASSPTLGTPATQYF.

There are a few counts of this clone. The V and J genes are TRBV6-4 and TRBJ1-1, with D perhaps matching TRBD1 (5 bases). CDR1 MRHNA and CDR2 SNTAGT come from the germline V gene. Trimming shortened V by 4 bases and J by 11 bases, and 14 bases separated the two germline ends. The CDR3 loop spans 12 amino acids. CDR3 bases: TGTGCCAGCAGTGGCCCGGGGGGTGATGCTTTCTTT. Amino acids: CASSGPGGDAFF.

This clone was observed at least ten times. The chain has TRBV5-1 and TRBJ2-7; 7 bases map to TRBD2. The CDR3 spans 15 residues. V shed 0 bases and J 6 bases; nucleotides not matched to a gene: 9. Germline V gene data show CDR1 as SGHRS and CDR2 as YFSETQ. CDR3 region: CASSLEGGIIGEQYF. As DNA, the CDR3 is TGCGCCAGCAGCTTGGAGGGAGGGATCATCGGCGAGCAGTACTTC.

This clone showed up just a few times. The V call is TRBV6-5, the J call TRBJ2-2; D gene ambiguous. CDR3 length equals 14 residues. V was pared by 6 bases and J by 5 bases, with 13 bases between. CDR1 is MNHEY, CDR2 SVGAGI, per germline. CDR3 region: CASSAAGETGELFF. Written as DNA, the CDR3 is TGTGCCAGCAGCGCCGCTGGGGAAACCGGGGAGCTGTTTTTT.

This clone occurred many times. V usage is TRBV7-9 and J usage is TRBJ2-3; TRBD1 matches at 8 bases. Germline values: CDR1 SEHNR, CDR2 FQNEAQ (reference sequence). The CDR3 has 14 residues. V shed 1 base, J shed 4 bases, and the junction held 1 base outside the gene matches. The CDR3 protein is CASSLGQGSDTQYF. DNA for the CDR3: TGTGCCAGCAGCTTAGGACAGGGGTCAGATACGCAGTATTTT.

The table lists this clone with a few counts. This chain uses TRBV15 with TRBJ2-3; D not resolved. The CDR3 sequence is 15 residues long. Trimming shortened V by 0 bases and J by 2 bases, and 9 bases separated the two germline ends. CDR1 is LNHNV, CDR2 YYDKDF, per germline (reference sequence). The CDR3 reads CATSRERLPTDTQYF. CDR3 nucleotides: TGTGCCACCAGCAGAGAAAGACTTCCCACAGATACGCAGTATTTT.

This sequence joins TRBV4-2 and TRBJ2-5, with 8 bases that match TRBD1. The germline V gene encodes CDR1 LGHNA and CDR2 YNFKEQ. Trimming at V came to 4 bases and at J to 4 bases, leaving 8 bases not matched to a gene. This CDR3 has 15 amino acids. The CDR3 reads CASSPETGVGETQYF. The CDR3 nucleotides read TGTGCCAGCAGCCCCGAGACAGGGGTTGGAGAGACCCAGTACTTC.

The chain joins TRBV27 to TRBJ2-5; TRBD2 aligns across 9 bases. Germline CDR1 MNHEY, CDR2 SMNVEV (reference sequence). V shed 6 bases, J shed 3 bases, and the junction held 8 bases outside the gene matches. The CDR3 has 15 amino acids. The DNA for the CDR3 is TGTGCCAGCAGGAAGCGGGAGGTTCCGGAAGAGACCCAGTACTTC. It is translated as CASRKREVPEETQYF.

This clone was counted at least ten times. The chain is built from TRBV15 and TRBJ2-3, with 12 bases fitting TRBD2. The V and J ends lost 3 bases and 10 bases, in that order; junction bases with no gene match: 8. Germline CDR1 and CDR2: LNHNV and YYDKDF (reference sequence). There are 15 residues in the CDR3. Here the CDR3 reads CATSSETSGRTAQYF. CDR3 DNA: TGTGCCACCAGCAGTGAGACTAGCGGGAGAACGGCGCAGTATTTT.

This clone was detected a few times. The V gene is TRBV11-2, the J gene TRBJ2-2; TRBD2 agrees at 12 bases. The CDR3 extends over 17 amino acids. V trimming: 5 bases; J trimming: 6 bases; junction bases outside the gene matches: 10. Germline CDR1 SGHAT, CDR2 FQNNGV. The CDR3 spells CASSPETSGRWSGELFF. The CDR3 DNA reads as TGTGCCAGCAGCCCCGAGACTAGCGGGAGATGGTCCGGGGAGCTGTTTTTT.

Ten or more counts support this clone. CDR3 coding DNA: TGCGCCAGCAGCCAAACACTAGCGGGAGTTGTATCCTACGAGCAGTACTTC. Translation: CASSQTLAGVVSYEQYF. This chain connects TRBV4-1 to TRBJ2-7, with 11 bases matching TRBD2. The V and J ends lost 2 bases and 1 base, in that order; junction bases with no gene match: 7. The CDR3 covers 17 residues. The germline CDR1 and CDR2 sequences are MGHRA and YSYEKL.

This sequence joins TRBV15 and TRBJ1-5; a possible D gene is TRBD1 (5 bases). The CDR3 sequence is 14 residues long. V lost 1 base and J 7 bases, leaving 11 bases between the germline ends. The germline V gene encodes CDR1 LNHNV and CDR2 YYDKDF (reference sequence). The CDR3 loop reads CATSRVRGNQPQHF. DNA for the CDR3: TGTGCCACCAGCAGAGTTCGGGGGAACCAGCCCCAGCATTTT.

This chain links TRBV2 with TRBJ2-5; D perhaps matches TRBD1 (5 bases). From germline, CDR1 is SNHLY and CDR2 FYNNEI. The germline V and J ends were trimmed by 8 bases and 1 base, with 17 bases remaining between them. The CDR3 sequence is 15 residues long. The CDR3 spells CASEVDKGFQETQYF. In nucleotides, the CDR3 is TGTGCCAGCGAGGTAGACAAGGGGTTCCAAGAGACCCAGTACTTC.

This clone was seen a handful of times. This chain uses TRBV13 with TRBJ2-3, with 8 bases lining up with TRBD1. The CDR3 runs to 15 residues. Germline V gene sequence: CDR1 PRHDT, CDR2 FYEKMQ (reference sequence). Trimming removed 5 bases from V and 3 bases from J; junction bases left unmatched: 7. CDR3 coding DNA: TGTGCCAGCAGCGAACGACAGGGGAGGACAGATACGCAGTATTTT. Its protein product is CASSERQGRTDTQYF.

A few counts support this clone. The chain combines TRBV5-1 with TRBJ1-5, with D hard to call. The germline V gene encodes CDR1 SGHRS and CDR2 YFSETQ. CDR3 size: 13 residues. The ends were cut back, 1 base at V and 5 bases at J, with 7 bases in the middle. CDR3 sequence (DNA): TGCGCCAGCAGCTTGATGACGGATCAGCCCCAGCATTTT. Protein: CASSLMTDQPQHF.

There are a few counts of this clone. This chain connects TRBV25-1 to TRBJ2-1; the match to TRBD2 covers 8 bases. This CDR3 comprises 15 residues. The junction had 4 bases not matched to a gene; V was cut back by 2 bases and J by 4 bases. Germline values: CDR1 MGHDK, CDR2 SYGVNS. CDR3 sequence reads: CASSEAGGQYNEQFF. CDR3 nucleotides: TGTGCCAGCAGTGAAGCGGGAGGCCAATACAATGAGCAGTTCTTC. The complete variable domain, with remaining parts taken from reference TRBV25-1 and TRBJ2-1, reads EADIYQTPRYLVIGTGKKITLECSQTMGHDKMYWYQQDPGMELHLIHYSYGVNSTEKGDLSSESTVSRIRTEHFPLTLESARPSHTSQYLCASSEAGGQYNEQFFGPGTRLTVL.

V gene TRBV5-6 combines with J gene TRBJ2-7; 7 bases agree with TRBD1. CDR3 length: 14 amino acids. The J segment lost 1 base and the V segment lost 4 bases, leaving 5 bases of the junction unmatched. Germline V lookup: CDR1 SGHDT, CDR2 YYEEEE. The CDR3 region is CASSLRQGSYEQYF. CDR3 bases: TGTGCCAGCAGCCTCAGACAGGGTTCCTACGAGCAGTACTTC.